This TCR beta chain comes out of a study of blood T cell repertoires in COVID-19 (TCRdb year 2020). With respect to the entire study: Collaborator samples came from the United States, Italy and Spain and covered acute and convalescent phases of COVID-19. The repertoires were made available in a free public database intended to serve as a resource for research on the immune response to SARS-CoV-2. The material from the prospective study consisted of cDNA or gDNA derived from T cells, B-cell-depleted T cells, or PBMCs. Where available, HLA class I and class II types were obtained from metadata supplied by the sample provider rather than from assay-based typing. Sample metadata almost always included a de-identified subject ID, COVID-19 status, age in years and sex. Deeply sampled blood TCRbeta repertoires from subjects exposed to, actively infected with, or recovered from COVID-19 were included in the dataset. The samples were drawn from the first 160 participants of the ongoing ImmuneRACE study and from more than 1,000 subjects provided by 6 global collaborators.

In the prospective study, participants were about 18 to 100 years old, resided in approximately 25 geographic areas of the United States, and were enrolled through a virtual design. To assign participants to cohorts, the prospective study relied on clinical history that participants themselves reported in a screening survey and a study questionnaire. A participant counted as exposed if, within 2 weeks of entering the study, that participant had been in contact with someone who had a PCR-confirmed or clinician-diagnosed COVID-19 case. In the prospective study, mobile phlebotomists collected whole blood, serum and a nasopharyngeal or oropharyngeal swab from each participant. Prospective study participants could optionally give additional blood draws and questionnaires over an approximately two-month period. Before DNA extraction, blood samples from the prospective study were shipped at room temperature or frozen.

On this clone: Its binding antigen is unknown. Per-base qualities were not stored, and no clone one base away is much larger.

TCRbeta CDR3 regions were amplified from genomic DNA by means of the immunoSEQ Assay, a bias-controlled multiplex PCR. The original pipeline was this. The number of nucleated cells in each sample was estimated by amplification of reference gene primers within the assay. To quantify the absolute abundance of each unique TCRbeta CDR3 rearrangement, sequence reads were collapsed and filtered. For each sample, productive Simpson clonality was calculated by taking the square root of Simpson's diversity index across productive rearrangements. The table comes from immuneACCESS by way of TCRdb, which keeps in-frame sequences with V and J called. Part of the clones is missing from these tables; in studies checked, under half for an unresolved V gene and the rest for unknown reasons. The V and J calls and clone size are taken from that table; D and trimming were inferred from the DNA. The sample table shows around 200,000 clones, and approximately 86% are seen once. The top ten constitute about 4% of the sample.

What the work shows at the level of the full study, not this receptor alone: The amount of clinical and demographic metadata varied by source and participant and was provided uncurated.

The sequence derives from a woman between 25 and 40 years old who had been exposed to COVID-19. The source material was PBMCs or T cells enriched from blood (not recorded which).

The nucleotide sequence is given as TGTGCCAGCAGCACAGAGGGGGCTGGCATTCAGTACTTC. This translates into CASSTEGAGIQYF. The chain joins TRBV7-9 to TRBJ2-4; TRBD1 aligns with 7 central bases. Taken from cysteine to phenylalanine, the CDR3 has 13 residues. Kept here is only the CDR3 DNA, which spans 39 bases and is read in frame from base 1. The germline V gene (reference sequence) sets CDR1 to SEHNR and CDR2 to FQNEAQ. V is pruned by 5 bases and J by 9 bases, leaving 7 bases of the junction without a gene match.